This T cell receptor (beta chain) was sequenced for a study of blood T cell repertoires in COVID-19. Study-wide background: There were acute and convalescent COVID-19 samples, and they came from the United States, Italy and Spain. The cDNA or gDNA used as material had been derived from T cells, B-cell-depleted T cells, or PBMCs.

Only in-frame clones appear in the TCRdb table, and some are missing; sequencing was by immunoSEQ multiplex PCR. The sample lists tens of thousands of clones, around 90% occurring once. Trimming left V 3 bases short and J 8 bases short, with 14 bases between. Looked up from germline, CDR1 is SGDLS and CDR2 is YYNGEE. The CDR3 extends over 13 amino acids. Material for sequencing was peripheral blood. The rearrangement links TRBV9 to TRBJ2-5; D is possibly TRBD2 (5 bases). This TCR came from a man aged 50 or older with acute or convalescent COVID-19. DNA for the CDR3: TGTGCCAGCAGCGCCCGAGGGTCAGCAACCCAGTACTTC. Protein sequence: CASSARGSATQYF.